This passage covers 10 T cell receptor beta chains from one sample sequenced in a study of response to subunit inactivated influenza vaccine. TCRdb processed the RT-PCR reads anew with MiXCR; each CDR3 protein has one entry. Found here are roughly 650,000 distinct CDR3 sequences, approximately 15% of them singletons; the top ten hold 7.5% to 9%. Sequencing was performed on PBMCs from blood, taken around 15 days before vaccination. The receptor set was obtained from a man between 45 and 60 years old who received an inactivated influenza vaccine.

This clonotype was observed a few times. The V and J genes are TRBV9 and TRBJ2-6, with D perhaps given as TRBD1 or TRBD2 (5 bases each). Trimming left V 2 bases short and J 2 bases short, with 5 bases between. The CDR3 covers 14 residues. Germline CDR1 and CDR2: SGDLS and YYNGEE. As DNA, the CDR3 is TGTGCCAGCAGCGTGGGGGCTGGGGCCAACGTCCTGACTTTC. As protein: CASSVGAGANVLTF.

There are a few counts of this clonotype. The chain uses TRBV7-9 and TRBJ2-1; 7 bases agree with TRBD1. Germline lookup yields CDR1 SEHNR and CDR2 FQNEAQ (reference sequence). V lost 6 bases and J lost 0; bases outside the gene matches: 11. CDR3 length: 17 residues. CDR3 loop: CASSFTGVASSYNEQFF. CDR3 bases: TGTGCCAGCAGTTTTACAGGGGTAGCGTCCTCCTACAATGAGCAGTTCTTC.

This clonotype was found many times. The rearrangement joins TRBV11-2 to TRBJ2-1; perhaps TRBD2 as D (6 bases). CDR3 length: 15 amino acids. CDR1 SGHAT and CDR2 FQNNGV come from the germline V gene. V lost 8 bases to trimming and J lost 0 bases, with 14 bases between them. The CDR3 is CASRRSGSSYNEQFF. Here the CDR3 DNA reads TGTGCCAGCCGCCGCTCCGGGAGCTCCTACAATGAGCAGTTCTTC.

As regards this clonotype: A junction end diverges from the germline sequence, so it may reflect a read error. The V and J genes are TRBV7-2 and TRBJ2-7, with 7 bases fitting TRBD2. This CDR3 region has 15 residues. In germline, CDR1 is SGHTA, CDR2 FQGNSA. For the CDR3, the DNA is TGTGCCAGCAGCTTACGGCGGGGGAGCTCCTACGAGCATTACTTC. Protein sequence: CASSLRRGSSYEHYF.

V gene TRBV27 combines with J gene TRBJ2-4; D gene ambiguous. V was clipped by 5 bases and J by 2 bases, with 16 bases between them. Germline CDR1 reads MNHEY; CDR2 reads SMNVEV (reference sequence). This CDR3 has 16 amino acids. Written as DNA, the CDR3 is TGTGCCAGCAGTCCCGGCCAGACGTTGACCAAAAACATTCAGTACTTC. It translates to CASSPGQTLTKNIQYF.

The gene calls are TRBV4-1 and TRBJ2-2; unclear D gene. This CDR3 spans 15 amino acids. V lost 0 bases, J lost 6 bases, and 11 bases lay in between. Germline CDR1 and CDR2: MGHRA and YSYEKL. The CDR3 is CASSQDPLVSGELFF. The CDR3 coding sequence is TGCGCCAGCAGCCAAGATCCGTTAGTATCCGGGGAGCTGTTTTTT.

Only a few counts were recorded for this clonotype. The V and J genes are TRBV5-1 and TRBJ2-7; no firm D call. CDR1 is SGHRS, CDR2 YFSETQ, per germline. The CDR3 length is 14 residues. V was clipped by 4 bases and J by 0 bases, with 11 bases between them. In nucleotides, the CDR3 is TGCGCCAGCAGCCCTTATCGGAGCTCCTACGAGCAGTACTTC. Protein product: CASSPYRSSYEQYF.

This clonotype was seen a few times. V is TRBV5-1 and J is TRBJ2-7, with D possibly being TRBD2 (6 bases). Germline V CDR1 and CDR2: SGHRS, YFSETQ. The CDR3 has 13 amino acids. V was clipped by 2 bases and J by 6 bases, with 12 bases between them. CDR3 region: CASSLRDGGEQYF. DNA of the CDR3: TGCGCCAGCAGCTTACGGGACGGGGGCGAGCAGTACTTC.

The chain carries TRBV20-1 and TRBJ2-2, with 8 bases matching TRBD1. With V trimmed by 4 bases and J by 6 bases, 10 bases remained unmatched. Per germline, CDR1 DFQATT and CDR2 SNEGSKA (reference sequence). This CDR3 is built from 15 residues. CDR3 nucleotides: TGCAGTGCTACCAACCCAGGGGGCTGGTCCGGGGAGCTGTTTTTT. This gives the protein CSATNPGGWSGELFF.

The chain carries TRBV5-1 and TRBJ2-5, with a tentative D call TRBD1 (7 bases). The length of the CDR3 is 16 residues. Germline CDR1 and CDR2: SGHRS and YFSETQ. V gave up 2 bases and J gave up 4 bases, with 18 bases separating them. This chain's CDR3 is CASSLYDREVGETQYF. CDR3 bases: TGCGCCAGCAGCTTATACGACAGGGAGGTCGGAGAGACCCAGTACTTC.